A selection of T cell receptor beta chains follows, all from one sample in a study of CD8+ T cells in alopecia areata. Data came from immunoSEQ multiplex PCR; TCRdb stores just in-frame clones and leaves some out. Of some 88,000 clones in the sample, 44% were seen once. This specimen consisted of CD8+ T cells sorted from blood, obtained at week 24, from a patient treated with tofacitinib. These receptors were collected from a human donor with alopecia areata. Each CDR3 is given with its conserved first and last residue. The order of the fields is D gene, V gene, J gene, clone size, CDR3 DNA, CDR3 protein. D genes are given only for firm matches. Clone sizes are given selectively: once, few, many, or a class where the clone is expanded.

D gene: TRBD1; V gene: TRBV7-9; J gene: TRBJ1-2; clone size: -; CDR3 DNA: TGTGCCAGCAGCTCGGACAGGCGCTATGGCTACACCTTC; CDR3 protein: CASSSDRRYGYTF
D gene: -; V gene: TRBV14; J gene: TRBJ1-5; clone size: -; CDR3 DNA: TGTGCCAGCAGCAGAGGGATGCGGCAGCCCCAGCATTTT; CDR3 protein: CASSRGMRQPQHF
D gene: TRBD2; V gene: TRBV27; J gene: TRBJ2-7; clone size: few; CDR3 DNA: TGTGCCAGCAGTTCCGGGACTAGCGGGAGGAACGAGCAGTACTTC; CDR3 protein: CASSSGTSGRNEQYF
D gene: TRBD2; V gene: TRBV7-2; J gene: TRBJ2-5; clone size: -; CDR3 DNA: TGTGCCAGCAGCTCAGCGGGAGGGCCGTGGCAAGAGACCCAGTACTTC; CDR3 protein: CASSSAGGPWQETQYF
D gene: TRBD2; V gene: TRBV29-1; J gene: TRBJ2-3; clone size: -; CDR3 DNA: TGCAGCGGGGTGCTCCTAGCGGGCATCACAGATACGCAGTATTTT; CDR3 protein: CSGVLLAGITDTQYF
D gene: TRBD2; V gene: TRBV4-1; J gene: TRBJ2-3; clone size: -; CDR3 DNA: TGTGCCAGCAGCCAAGAAGTAGCGGGGTACACAGATACGCAGTATTTT; CDR3 protein: CASSQEVAGYTDTQYF
D gene: -; V gene: TRBV29-1; J gene: TRBJ2-7; clone size: -; CDR3 DNA: TGCAGCGTTGAAGACGTGGACATGGGGGTGAACGAGCAGTACTTC; CDR3 protein: CSVEDVDMGVNEQYF
D gene: -; V gene: TRBV7-2; J gene: TRBJ2-1; clone size: -; CDR3 DNA: TGTGCCAGCAGCTCCCCCGGCTCCTACAATGAGCAGTTCTTC; CDR3 protein: CASSSPGSYNEQFF
D gene: TRBD1; V gene: TRBV6-5; J gene: TRBJ2-5; clone size: -; CDR3 DNA: TGTGCCAGCAGGACTGGACAGGGGCAAGAGACCCAGTACTTC; CDR3 protein: CASRTGQGQETQYF
D gene: TRBD2; V gene: TRBV4-1; J gene: TRBJ2-1; clone size: few; CDR3 DNA: TGCGCCAGCAGCCAAGGGATAGCGGGAGTCAACAATGAGCAGTTCTTC; CDR3 protein: CASSQGIAGVNNEQFF
D gene: -; V gene: TRBV27; J gene: TRBJ2-7; clone size: few; CDR3 DNA: TGTGCCAGCAGTAGGAGAGGGGACTACGAGCAGTACTTC; CDR3 protein: CASSRRGDYEQYF
D gene: -; V gene: TRBV27; J gene: TRBJ2-1; clone size: few; CDR3 DNA: TGTGCCAGCAGGTCTAAGGGGGATTCCTACAATGAGCAGTTCTTC; CDR3 protein: CASRSKGDSYNEQFF
D gene: -; V gene: TRBV27; J gene: TRBJ2-5; clone size: -; CDR3 DNA: TGTGCCACCACGACTGGCAGGGGAGAGACCCAGTACTTC; CDR3 protein: CATTTGRGETQYF
D gene: TRBD2; V gene: TRBV27; J gene: TRBJ2-1; clone size: once; CDR3 DNA: TGTGCCAGCAGTTCGTTCAGCGGGGACCGACTCTACAATGAGCAGTTCTTC; CDR3 protein: CASSSFSGDRLYNEQFF
D gene: -; V gene: TRBV9; J gene: TRBJ1-1; clone size: -; CDR3 DNA: TGTGCCAGCAGCGTAGGGGCGAACACTGAAGCTTTCTTT; CDR3 protein: CASSVGANTEAFF
D gene: TRBD1; V gene: TRBV5-4; J gene: TRBJ2-7; clone size: -; CDR3 DNA: TGTGCCAGCAGCTTGGGACAGGGCCCCTACGAGCAGTACTTC; CDR3 protein: CASSLGQGPYEQYF
D gene: TRBD1; V gene: TRBV6-4; J gene: TRBJ2-3; clone size: few; CDR3 DNA: TGTGCCAGCAGTGACACAGGGGGTGCCACAGATACGCAGTATTTT; CDR3 protein: CASSDTGGATDTQYF
D gene: -; V gene: TRBV23-1; J gene: TRBJ1-3; clone size: few; CDR3 DNA: TGCGCCAGCAGTCACTCGGGGGGAGTCGGCTTTTTGGACACCATATATTTT; CDR3 protein: CASSHSGGVGFLDTIYF